This TCR beta chain stems from a study of OX40 agonist ivuxolimab in advanced cancers. This CDR3 spans 15 amino acids. The germline V gene has CDR1 MDHEN and CDR2 SYDVKM. V lost 5 bases and J 8 bases, leaving 21 bases between the germline ends. Study-wide points: There were, on average, more expanded clones in CD8+ T cells than in CD4+.

Points on this clone: Its specificity is not known.

People who had autoimmune disease history or systemic immunosuppression were excluded. Clones were read by immunoSEQ multiplex PCR, and TCRdb kept only the in-frame ones, dropping some. Among 43,000 or so clones, around 86% were seen once, and the ten largest hold around 30%. This clonotype was obtained from an adult with an advanced solid tumor such as melanoma, head and neck, liver or kidney cancer. The chain employs TRBV28 and TRBJ1-1; TRBD1 is a possible D gene (5 bases). The starting material was CD4+ or CD8+ T cells sorted from blood, obtained in a trial of the OX40 agonist ivuxolimab. CDR3 sequence reads: CASSALGAAFREAFF. In nucleotides, the CDR3 is TGTGCCAGCAGTGCCCTAGGGGCCGCGTTCCGAGAAGCTTTCTTT.